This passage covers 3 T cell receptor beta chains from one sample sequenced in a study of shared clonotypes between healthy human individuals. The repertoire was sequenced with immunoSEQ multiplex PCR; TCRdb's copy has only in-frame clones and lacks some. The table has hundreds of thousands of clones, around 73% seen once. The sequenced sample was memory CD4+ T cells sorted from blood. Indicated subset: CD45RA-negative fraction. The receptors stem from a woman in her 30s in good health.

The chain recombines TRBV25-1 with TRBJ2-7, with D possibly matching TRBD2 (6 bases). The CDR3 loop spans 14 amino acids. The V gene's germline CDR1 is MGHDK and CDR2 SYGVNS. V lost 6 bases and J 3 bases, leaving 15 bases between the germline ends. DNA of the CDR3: TGTGCCAGCAGCGCCGGGGGTTCGGGCTACGAGCAGTACTTC. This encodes CASSAGGSGYEQYF.

The CDR3 DNA follows: TGCAGCGTTGGTTTCGGCGGGAGGGTCGGAGAGACCCAGTACTTC. Translated, it gives CSVGFGGRVGETQYF. The chain carries TRBV29-1 and TRBJ2-5; 9 nucleotides agree with TRBD2. The ends lost 4 bases at V and 4 bases at J; junction bases unmatched: 10. CDR3 size: 15 residues. Germline V gene lookup returns CDR1 SQVTM and CDR2 ANQGSEA. Combining the CDR3 with reference TRBV29-1 and TRBJ2-5 gives the whole variable domain SAVISQKPSRDICQRGTSLTIQCQVDSQVTMMFWYRQQPGQSLTLIATANQGSEATYESGFVIDKFPISRPNLTFSTLTVSNMSPEDSSIYLCSVGFGGRVGETQYFGPGTRLLVL.

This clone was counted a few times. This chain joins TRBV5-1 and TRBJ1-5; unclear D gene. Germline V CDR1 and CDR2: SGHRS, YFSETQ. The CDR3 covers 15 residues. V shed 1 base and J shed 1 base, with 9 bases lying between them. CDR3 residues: CASSLMGISNQPQHF. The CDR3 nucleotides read TGCGCCAGCAGCTTGATGGGGATCAGCAATCAGCCCCAGCATTTT.